A selection of T cell receptor beta chains follows, all from one sample in a study of technical replicates of blood from a handful of donors. The protocol was immunoSEQ multiplex PCR, while the TCRdb copy is restricted to in-frame clones and leaves out a portion. The data contain about 75,000 clones, roughly 93% of them singletons. Sequenced: T cells isolated from PBMCs. These receptors came from a human donor in good health. CDR3s include the opening cysteine and the closing phenylalanine or tryptophan. D genes are given only for firm matches.

D | V | CDR3
. | TRBV13 | CASSPTTLRGEQYF
. | TRBV14 | CASSQGRENSPLHF
. | TRBV10-2 | CASEEVADTQYF
. | TRBV5-4 | CASSLDWDSYNEQFF
TRBD2 | TRBV9 | CASSVDREGLYEQYF
. | TRBV5-6 | CASSLSRYTYEQYF
TRBD2 | TRBV9 | CASSGGASGNTGELFF
. | TRBV28 | CASSPFTEEEQYF
TRBD2 | TRBV27 | CASSLYLAGGPADTQYF
. | TRBV27 | CAIRGISSTDTQYF
. | TRBV27 | CASSSSGDSYEQYF